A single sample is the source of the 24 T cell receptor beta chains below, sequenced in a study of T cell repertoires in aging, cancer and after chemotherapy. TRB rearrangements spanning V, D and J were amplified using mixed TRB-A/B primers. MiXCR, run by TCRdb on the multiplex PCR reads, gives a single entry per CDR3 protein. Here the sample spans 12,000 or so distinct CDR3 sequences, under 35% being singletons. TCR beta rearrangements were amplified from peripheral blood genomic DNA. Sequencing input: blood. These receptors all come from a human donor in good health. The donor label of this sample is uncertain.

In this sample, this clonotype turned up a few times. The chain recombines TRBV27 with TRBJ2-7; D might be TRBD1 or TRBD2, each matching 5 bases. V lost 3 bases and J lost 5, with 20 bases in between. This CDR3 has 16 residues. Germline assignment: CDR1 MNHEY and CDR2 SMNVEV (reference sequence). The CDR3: CASSLVAKRGGNEQYF. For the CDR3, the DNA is TGTGCCAGCAGTTTGGTAGCAAAGAGGGGTGGTAACGAGCAGTACTTC.

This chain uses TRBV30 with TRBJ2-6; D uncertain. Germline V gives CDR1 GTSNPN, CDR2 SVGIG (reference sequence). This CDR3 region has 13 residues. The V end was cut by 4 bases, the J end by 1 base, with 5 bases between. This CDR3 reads CAWTASGANVLTF. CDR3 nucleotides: TGTGCCTGGACGGCATCTGGGGCCAACGTCCTGACTTTC.

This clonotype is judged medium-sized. The CDR3 nucleotides read TGTGCCAGTTCCCCCGGACAGGGGAACTATGGCTACACCTTC. Its protein is CASSPGQGNYGYTF. V gene TRBV19 combines with J gene TRBJ1-2, with 9 bases that match TRBD1. This CDR3 is built from 14 residues. Trimming at V came to 8 bases and at J to 2 bases, leaving 6 bases not matched to a gene. Germline lookup yields CDR1 LNHDA and CDR2 SQIVND (reference sequence). Drawing the rest from reference TRBV19 and TRBJ1-2, the complete variable domain is DGGITQSPKYLFRKEGQNVTLSCEQNLNHDAMYWYRQDPGQGLRLIYYSQIVNDFQKGDIAEGYSVSREKKESFPLTVTSAQKNPTAFYLCASSPGQGNYGYTFGSGTRLTVV.

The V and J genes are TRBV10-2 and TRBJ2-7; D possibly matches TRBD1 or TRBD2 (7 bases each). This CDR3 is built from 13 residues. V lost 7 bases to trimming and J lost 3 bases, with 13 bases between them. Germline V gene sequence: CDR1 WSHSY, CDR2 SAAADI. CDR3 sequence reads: CASKRDSNYEQYF. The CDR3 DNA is TGCGCCAGCAAGCGGGACAGCAACTACGAGCAGTACTTC.

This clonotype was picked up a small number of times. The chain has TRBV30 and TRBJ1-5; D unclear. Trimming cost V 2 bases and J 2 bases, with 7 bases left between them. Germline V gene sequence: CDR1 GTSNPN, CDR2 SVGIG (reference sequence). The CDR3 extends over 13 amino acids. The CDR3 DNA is TGTGCCTGGAGTTTGCAGGGCAATCAGCCCCAGCATTTT. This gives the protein CAWSLQGNQPQHF.

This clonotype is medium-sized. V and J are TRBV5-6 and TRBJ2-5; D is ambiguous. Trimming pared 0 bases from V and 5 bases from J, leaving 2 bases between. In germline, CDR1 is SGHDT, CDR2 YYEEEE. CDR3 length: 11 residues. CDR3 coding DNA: TGTGCCAGCAGCTTGGCGGAGACCCAGTACTTC. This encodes CASSLAETQYF.

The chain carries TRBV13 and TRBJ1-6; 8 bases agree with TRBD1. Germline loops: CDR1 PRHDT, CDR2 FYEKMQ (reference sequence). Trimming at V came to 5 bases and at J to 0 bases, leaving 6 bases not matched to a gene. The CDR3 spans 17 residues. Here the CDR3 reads CASSPGQGRSYNSPLHF. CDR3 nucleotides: TGTGCCAGCAGCCCTGGACAGGGCCGCTCCTATAATTCACCCCTCCACTTT.

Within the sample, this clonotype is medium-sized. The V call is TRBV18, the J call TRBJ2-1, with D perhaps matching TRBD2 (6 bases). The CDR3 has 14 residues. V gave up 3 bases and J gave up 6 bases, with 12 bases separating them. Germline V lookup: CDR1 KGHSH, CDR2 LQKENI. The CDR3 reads CASSPDTSSNEQFF. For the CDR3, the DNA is TGTGCCAGCTCACCGGACACTAGCTCCAATGAGCAGTTCTTC.

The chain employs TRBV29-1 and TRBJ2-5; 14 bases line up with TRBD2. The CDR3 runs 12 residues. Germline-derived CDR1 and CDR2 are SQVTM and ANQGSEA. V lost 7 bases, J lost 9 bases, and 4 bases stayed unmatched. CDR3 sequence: CSGQTSGGAQYF. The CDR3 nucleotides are TGCAGCGGACAGACTAGCGGGGGGGCCCAGTACTTC.

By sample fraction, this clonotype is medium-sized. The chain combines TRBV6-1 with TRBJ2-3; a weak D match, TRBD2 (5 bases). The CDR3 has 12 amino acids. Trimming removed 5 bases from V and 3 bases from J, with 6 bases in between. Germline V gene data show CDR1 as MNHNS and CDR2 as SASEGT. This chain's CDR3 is CASSRDTDTQYF. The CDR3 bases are TGTGCCAGCAGTCGGGATACAGATACGCAGTATTTT.

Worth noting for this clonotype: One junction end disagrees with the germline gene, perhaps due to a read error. The CDR3 DNA is TGCGCCGTAGGAATCGACCCGAACACTGAAGCTTTCTTT. Its translation is CAVGIDPNTEAFF. The genes are TRBV10-3 and TRBJ1-1; no clear D. The CDR3 has 13 residues. Germline V CDR1 and CDR2: ENHRY, SYGVKD.

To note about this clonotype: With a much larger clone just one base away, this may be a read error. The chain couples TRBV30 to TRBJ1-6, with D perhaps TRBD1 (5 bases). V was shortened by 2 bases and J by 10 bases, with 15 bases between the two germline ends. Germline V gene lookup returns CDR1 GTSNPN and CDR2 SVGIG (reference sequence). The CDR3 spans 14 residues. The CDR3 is CAWSRGRGQSPLHF. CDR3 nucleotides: TGTGCCTGGAGTCGGGGTCGGGGCCAATCACCCCTCCACTTT.

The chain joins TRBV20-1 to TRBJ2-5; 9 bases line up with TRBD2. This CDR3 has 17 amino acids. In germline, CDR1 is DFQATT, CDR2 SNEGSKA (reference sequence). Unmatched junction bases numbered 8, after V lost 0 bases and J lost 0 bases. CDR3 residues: CSARDRALAGYQETQYF. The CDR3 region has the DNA TGCAGTGCTAGAGATCGCGCGCTAGCGGGGTACCAAGAGACCCAGTACTTC.

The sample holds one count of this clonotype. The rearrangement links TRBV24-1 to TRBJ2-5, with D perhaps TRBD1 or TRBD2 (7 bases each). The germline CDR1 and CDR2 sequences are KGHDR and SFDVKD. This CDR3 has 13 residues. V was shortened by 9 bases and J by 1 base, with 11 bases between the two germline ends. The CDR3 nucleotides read TGTGCCACCCAGGGGGGGGGCCAAGAGACCCAGTACTTC. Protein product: CATQGGGQETQYF.

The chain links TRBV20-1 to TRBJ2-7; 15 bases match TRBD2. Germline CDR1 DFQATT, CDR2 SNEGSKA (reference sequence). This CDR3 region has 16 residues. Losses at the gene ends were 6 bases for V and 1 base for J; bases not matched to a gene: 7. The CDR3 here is CSADGLAGGPSYEQYF. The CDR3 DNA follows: TGCAGTGCAGACGGACTAGCGGGGGGGCCTTCCTACGAGCAGTACTTC.

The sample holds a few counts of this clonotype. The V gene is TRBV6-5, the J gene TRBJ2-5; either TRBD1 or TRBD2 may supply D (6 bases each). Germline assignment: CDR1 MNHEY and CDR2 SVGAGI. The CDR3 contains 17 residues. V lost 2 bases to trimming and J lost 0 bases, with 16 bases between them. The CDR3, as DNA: TGTGCCAGCAGTTACGGACGGGGGCCCACTTACCAAGAGACCCAGTACTTC. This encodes CASSYGRGPTYQETQYF.

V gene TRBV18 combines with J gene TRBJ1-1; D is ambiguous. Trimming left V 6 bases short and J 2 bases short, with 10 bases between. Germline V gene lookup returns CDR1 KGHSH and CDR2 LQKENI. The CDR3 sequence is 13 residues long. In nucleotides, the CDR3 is TGTGCCAGCTCTCCAGGTGGTAACACTGAAGCTTTCTTT. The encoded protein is CASSPGGNTEAFF.

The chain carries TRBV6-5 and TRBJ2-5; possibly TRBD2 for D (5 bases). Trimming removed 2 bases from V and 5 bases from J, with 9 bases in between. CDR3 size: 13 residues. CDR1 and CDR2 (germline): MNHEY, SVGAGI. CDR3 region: CASSYIPGETQYF. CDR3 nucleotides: TGTGCCAGCAGTTACATCCCGGGGGAGACCCAGTACTTC.

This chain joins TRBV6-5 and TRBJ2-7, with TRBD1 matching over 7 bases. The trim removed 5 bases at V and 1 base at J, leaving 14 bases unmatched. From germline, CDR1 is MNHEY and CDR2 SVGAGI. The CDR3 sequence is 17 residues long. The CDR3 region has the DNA TGTGCCAGCAGTGAGCAATCGCAGGGGGTCGGATCCTACGAGCAGTACTTC. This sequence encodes CASSEQSQGVGSYEQYF.

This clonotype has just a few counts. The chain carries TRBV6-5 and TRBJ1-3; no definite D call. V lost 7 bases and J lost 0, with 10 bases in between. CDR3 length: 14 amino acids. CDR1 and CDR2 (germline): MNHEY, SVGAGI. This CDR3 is CASTDQISGNTIYF. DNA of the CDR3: TGTGCCAGCACCGACCAGATCTCTGGAAACACCATATATTTT.

The CDR3 region has the DNA TGCAGTGCTAGAGGGGGTTTTGACAGGGGAGGACACAATGAGCAGTTCTTC. Residues: CSARGGFDRGGHNEQFF. The chain joins TRBV20-1 to TRBJ2-1; 8 bases match TRBD1. The trim removed 1 base at V and 5 bases at J, leaving 13 bases unmatched. The CDR3 runs to 17 residues. Per germline, CDR1 DFQATT and CDR2 SNEGSKA (reference sequence).

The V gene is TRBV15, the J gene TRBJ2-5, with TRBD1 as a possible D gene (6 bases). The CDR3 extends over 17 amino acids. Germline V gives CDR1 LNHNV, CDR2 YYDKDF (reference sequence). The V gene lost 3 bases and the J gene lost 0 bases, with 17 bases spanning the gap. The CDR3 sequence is CATSSLPGQGYQETQYF. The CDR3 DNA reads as TGTGCCACCAGCAGTCTTCCGGGACAAGGGTACCAAGAGACCCAGTACTTC.

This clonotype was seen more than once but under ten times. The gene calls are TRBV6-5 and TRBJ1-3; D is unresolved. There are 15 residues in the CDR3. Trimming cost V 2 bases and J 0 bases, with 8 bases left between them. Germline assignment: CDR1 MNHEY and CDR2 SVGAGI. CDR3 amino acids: CASSYAQYSGNTIYF. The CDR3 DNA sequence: TGTGCCAGCAGTTACGCTCAGTACTCTGGAAACACCATATATTTT.

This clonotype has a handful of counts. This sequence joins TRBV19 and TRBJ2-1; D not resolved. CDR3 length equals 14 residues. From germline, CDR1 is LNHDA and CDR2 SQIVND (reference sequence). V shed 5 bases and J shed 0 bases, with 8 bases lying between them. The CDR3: CASSSAFSYNEQFF. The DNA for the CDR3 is TGTGCCAGTAGTTCGGCGTTCTCCTACAATGAGCAGTTCTTC.